Given below is one T cell receptor (beta chain) in context. The sample originates from a study of human versus mouse CDR3 diversity and MHC coevolution. Sequencing was performed with immunoSEQ multiplex PCR; in TCRdb, only in-frame clones are kept and a portion is missing. This table holds fewer than 100,000 clones, roughly 93% found once. The germline CDR1 and CDR2 sequences are SGHTA and FQGTGA. CDR3 length equals 15 residues. J lost 7 bases, V lost 5 bases, and 6 bases had no gene match. The chain uses TRBV7-3 and TRBJ1-6; 9 bases line up with TRBD1. The sample was naive CD4+ T cells from blood. Subset meaning: CD45RO-negative CD62L-positive naive CD4 T cells. This TCR derives from a person aged 30 to 69 in good health. The CDR3 sequence is CASSPQGARNSPLHF. The CDR3 DNA follows: TGTGCCAGCAGCCCACAGGGGGCTCGGAATTCACCCCTCCACTTT.